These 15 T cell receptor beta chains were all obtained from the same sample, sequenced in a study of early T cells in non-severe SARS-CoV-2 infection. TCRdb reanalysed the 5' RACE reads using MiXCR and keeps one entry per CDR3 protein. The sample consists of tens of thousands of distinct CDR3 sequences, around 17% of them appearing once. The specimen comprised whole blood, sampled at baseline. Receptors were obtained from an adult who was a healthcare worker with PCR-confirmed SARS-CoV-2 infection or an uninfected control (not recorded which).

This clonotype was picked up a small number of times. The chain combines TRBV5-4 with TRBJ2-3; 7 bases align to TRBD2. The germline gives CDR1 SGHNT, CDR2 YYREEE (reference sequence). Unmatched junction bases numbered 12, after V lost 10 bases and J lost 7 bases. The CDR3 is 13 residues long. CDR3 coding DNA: TGTGCCTACCTGGGGGGGAGTGAGAATACGCAGTATTTT. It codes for CAYLGGSENTQYF.

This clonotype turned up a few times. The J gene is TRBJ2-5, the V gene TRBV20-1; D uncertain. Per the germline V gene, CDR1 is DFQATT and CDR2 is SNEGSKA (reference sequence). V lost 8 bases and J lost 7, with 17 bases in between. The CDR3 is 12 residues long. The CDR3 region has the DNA TGCAGTATAAAAGGCACAATATCGACCCAGTACTTC. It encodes CSIKGTISTQYF.

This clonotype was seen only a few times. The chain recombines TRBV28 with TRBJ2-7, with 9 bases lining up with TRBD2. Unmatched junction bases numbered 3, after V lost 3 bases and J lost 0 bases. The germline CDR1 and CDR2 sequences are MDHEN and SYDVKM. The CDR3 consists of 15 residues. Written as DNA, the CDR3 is TGTGCCAGCAGTTTGCATAGCGGGAGCTCCTACGAGCAGTACTTC. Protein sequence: CASSLHSGSSYEQYF.

CDR3 loop: CASSQVGFTDTQYF. The CDR3, as DNA: TGCGCCAGCAGCCAAGTGGGATTCACAGATACGCAGTATTTT. The rearrangement joins TRBV4-1 to TRBJ2-3; D is unresolved. V was cut by 1 base and J by 2 bases, with 7 bases left in between. Looked up from germline, CDR1 is MGHRA and CDR2 is YSYEKL. CDR3 size: 14 residues.

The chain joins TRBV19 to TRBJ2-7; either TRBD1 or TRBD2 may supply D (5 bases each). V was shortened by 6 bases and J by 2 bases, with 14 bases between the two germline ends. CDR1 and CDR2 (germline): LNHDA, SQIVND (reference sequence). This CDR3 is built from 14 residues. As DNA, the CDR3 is TGTGCCAGTAGGATCCGGGACGGCCCCTACGAGCAGTACTTC. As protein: CASRIRDGPYEQYF.

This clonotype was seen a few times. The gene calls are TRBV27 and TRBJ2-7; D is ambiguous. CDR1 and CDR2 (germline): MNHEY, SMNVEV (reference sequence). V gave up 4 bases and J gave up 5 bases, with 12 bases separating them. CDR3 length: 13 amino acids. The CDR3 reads CASSSRRRDEQYF. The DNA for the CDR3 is TGTGCCAGCAGTTCGAGGCGTCGGGACGAGCAGTACTTC.

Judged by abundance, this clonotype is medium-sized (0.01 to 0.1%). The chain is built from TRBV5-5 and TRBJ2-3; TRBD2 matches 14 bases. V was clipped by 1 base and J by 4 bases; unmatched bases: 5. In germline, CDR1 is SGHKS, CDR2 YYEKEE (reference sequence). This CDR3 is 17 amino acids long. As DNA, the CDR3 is TGTGCCAGCAGCTTGTTCGGGACTAGCGGGAGTGCAGATACGCAGTATTTT. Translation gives CASSLFGTSGSADTQYF.

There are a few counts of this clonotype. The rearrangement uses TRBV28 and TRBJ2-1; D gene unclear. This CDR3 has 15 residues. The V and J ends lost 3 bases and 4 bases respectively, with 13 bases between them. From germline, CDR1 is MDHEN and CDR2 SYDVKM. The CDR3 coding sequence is TGTGCCAGCAGTTTGCGTCTAAAGATTTACAATGAGCAGTTCTTC. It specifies CASSLRLKIYNEQFF.

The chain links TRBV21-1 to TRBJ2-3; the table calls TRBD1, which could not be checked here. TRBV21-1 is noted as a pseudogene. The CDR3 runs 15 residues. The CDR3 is CASSKGGEGRDTQYF. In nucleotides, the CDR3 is TGTGCCAGCAGCAAAGGGGGAGAGGGGAGAGATACGCAGTATTTT.

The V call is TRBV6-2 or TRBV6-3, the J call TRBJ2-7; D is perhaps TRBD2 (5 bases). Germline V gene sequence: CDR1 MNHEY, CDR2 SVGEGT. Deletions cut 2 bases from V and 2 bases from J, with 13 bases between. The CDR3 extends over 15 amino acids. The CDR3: CASSYRVDLTYEQYF. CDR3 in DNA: TGTGCCAGCAGTTACAGAGTGGACTTAACCTACGAGCAGTACTTC.

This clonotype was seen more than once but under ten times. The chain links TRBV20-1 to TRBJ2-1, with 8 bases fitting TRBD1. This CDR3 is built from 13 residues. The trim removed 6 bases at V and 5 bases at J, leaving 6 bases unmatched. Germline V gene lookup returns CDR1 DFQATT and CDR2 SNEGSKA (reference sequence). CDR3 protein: CSARLGQDNEQFF. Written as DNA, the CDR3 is TGCAGTGCGCGCTTGGGACAGGACAATGAGCAGTTCTTC.

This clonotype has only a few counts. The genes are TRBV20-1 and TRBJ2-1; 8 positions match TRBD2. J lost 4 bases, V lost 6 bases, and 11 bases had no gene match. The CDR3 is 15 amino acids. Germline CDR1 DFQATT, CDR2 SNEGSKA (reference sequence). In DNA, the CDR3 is TGCAGTGCCCATTCCGCGGGGGGATTTTACAATGAGCAGTTCTTC. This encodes CSAHSAGGFYNEQFF.

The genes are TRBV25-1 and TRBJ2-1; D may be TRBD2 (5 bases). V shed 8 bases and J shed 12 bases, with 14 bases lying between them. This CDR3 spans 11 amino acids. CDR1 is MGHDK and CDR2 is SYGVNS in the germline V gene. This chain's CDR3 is CASEGDQGQFF. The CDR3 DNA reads TGTGCCAGCGAGGGAGACCAAGGGCAGTTCTTC.

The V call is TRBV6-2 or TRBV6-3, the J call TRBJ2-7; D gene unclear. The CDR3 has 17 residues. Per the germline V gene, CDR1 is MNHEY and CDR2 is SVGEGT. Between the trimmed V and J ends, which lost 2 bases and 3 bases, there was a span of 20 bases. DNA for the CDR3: TGTGCCAGCAGTTACAATTTAGTCGCGGCAGAGGACTACGAGCAGTACTTC. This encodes CASSYNLVAAEDYEQYF.

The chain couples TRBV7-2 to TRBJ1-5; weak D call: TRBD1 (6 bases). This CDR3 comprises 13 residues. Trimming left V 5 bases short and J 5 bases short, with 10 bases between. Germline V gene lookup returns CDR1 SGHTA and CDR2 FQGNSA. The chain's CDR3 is CASSTRGDQPQHF. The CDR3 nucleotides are TGTGCCAGCAGCACTAGGGGGGATCAGCCCCAGCATTTT.